These 7 T cell receptor beta chains were all obtained from the same sample, sequenced in a study of identical twins (dated by TCRdb to the mid-2010s). The method was 5' RACE. The data were produced on an Illumina HiSeq 2000. The public reads were reanalyzed by TCRdb: fastp trimming at Q25, MiXCR alignment, in-frame beta chains only. Rows merge per CDR3 protein into single entries with the most common DNA and genes. This sample is represented by 1.5 million to 2 million distinct CDR3 sequences; under 35% of them were singletons. Of the sample, about 0.3% is held by the ten largest clones. Material: cord blood. These receptors all come from a newborn girl in good health.

This clonotype showed up just a few times. The genes are TRBV20-1 and TRBJ2-7, with 14 bases lining up with TRBD2. CDR3 length: 16 residues. Looked up from germline, CDR1 is DFQATT and CDR2 is SNEGSKA (reference sequence). V was clipped by 6 bases and J by 4 bases; unmatched bases: 11. The CDR3 DNA reads TGCAGTGCCCGCGGGACTAGCGGGAGTGCGGTTTACGAGCAGTACTTC. Its protein is CSARGTSGSAVYEQYF.

This clonotype was counted between two and nine times. The chain uses TRBV28 and TRBJ2-1, with TRBD2 matching 15 bases. The DNA matches TRBJ2-7 better at its end, which makes the J call doubtful. The CDR3 is 15 amino acids. CDR1 and CDR2 (germline): MDHEN, SYDVKM. The CDR3 nucleotides are TGTGCCAGCAGCCTGGGACTAGCGGGAGGACTCGAGCAGTACTTC. This gives the protein CASSLGLAGGLEQYF.

V gene TRBV2 combines with J gene TRBJ2-7; D is possibly TRBD2 (6 bases). The CDR3 runs 14 residues. V dropped 6 bases and J dropped 1 base, with 13 bases sitting between them. Germline V gives CDR1 SNHLY, CDR2 FYNNEI. This CDR3 is CASRLDSGSYEQYF. Here the CDR3 DNA reads TGTGCCAGCAGGCTTGACAGCGGGTCCTACGAGCAGTACTTC.

A few counts support this clonotype. CDR3 protein: CSVEVGGWYEQYF. CDR3 in DNA: TGCAGCGTTGAAGTAGGGGGGTGGTACGAGCAGTACTTC. V is TRBV29-1 and J is TRBJ2-7; D is perhaps TRBD1 or TRBD2 (6 bases each). Germline V gene sequence: CDR1 SQVTM, CDR2 ANQGSEA. The V end lost 1 base, the J end lost 4 bases, and 11 bases lay between the germline ends. The length of the CDR3 is 13 residues.

The chain couples TRBV18 to TRBJ2-5; D not certain. Germline loops: CDR1 KGHSH, CDR2 LQKENI. Trimming pared 3 bases from V and 11 bases from J, leaving 19 bases between. The length of the CDR3 is 14 residues. The CDR3 sequence: CASSPSYPGDEQYF. CDR3 sequence (DNA): TGTGCCAGCTCACCCTCGTACCCTGGGGATGAGCAGTACTTC.

The V gene is TRBV20-1, the J gene TRBJ2-7; D is ambiguous. V dropped 3 bases and J dropped 0 bases, with 12 bases sitting between them. Germline CDR1 and CDR2: DFQATT and SNEGSKA (reference sequence). The length of the CDR3 is 14 residues. The CDR3 sequence: CSASSGSSSYEQYF. DNA of the CDR3: TGCAGTGCTAGCTCCGGCTCGAGCTCCTACGAGCAGTACTTC.

CDR3 sequence reads: CASSHDRSYEQYF. CDR3 nucleotides: TGTGCCAGCAGCCACGACAGGAGCTACGAGCAGTACTTC. The chain recombines TRBV27 with TRBJ2-1, with D possibly being TRBD1 (6 bases). The J call may not be correct, given that the DNA end is closer to TRBJ2-7. The CDR3 is 13 amino acids. CDR1 and CDR2 (germline): MNHEY, SMNVEV (reference sequence).